One T cell receptor beta chain is described in this entry. The antigen this receptor binds is unknown. Base qualities were left out, and no much larger clone turns up one base away. Reading the germline V gene gives CDR1 SGHDN and CDR2 FVKESK. There are 12 amino acids in the CDR3, from cysteine to phenylalanine inclusive. Just the 36-base CDR3 DNA is kept, in frame starting at base 1. V is clipped by 3 bases and J by 8 bases, and the sequence between their germline boundaries is 8 bases long. The data stem from a study of T-cell reconstitution after alpha-beta-depleted transplantation in children listed by TCRdb under 2016. As for the study more broadly: Using TCR repertoire profiling, the study quantitatively followed how T-cell immune reconstitution unfolded in children after TCRalphabeta/CD19-depleted allogeneic hematopoietic cell transplantation.

Library method: PCR. The instrument given in TCRdb is Illumina HiSeq 2500. TCR libraries were prepared with molecular barcoding, using unique molecular identifiers to normalize TCRbeta repertoire quantification. Starting from the raw public reads, TCRdb applied fastp trimming at Q25, assembled clones with MiXCR and retained in-frame beta chains. For every CDR3 protein sequence, its rows merge into one entry that carries the most common genes and DNA. For this sample the table gives a few hundred thousand distinct CDR3 sequences, of which around 9.7% were detected only once. Of the sample, approximately 5.4% falls within the top ten clones.

The sequences come from PBMCs from the stem cell graft donor, collected from the stem cell graft. This sequence uses TRBV14 and TRBJ2-1; the D element could tentatively be TRBD1 or TRBD2, as 5 bases agree for each. The receptor was derived from a human donor who donated a stem cell graft to a child with SCID. The CDR3 sequence is CASSQLGDEQFF. The DNA is as follows: TGTGCCAGCAGCCAGCTGGGGGATGAGCAGTTCTTC.